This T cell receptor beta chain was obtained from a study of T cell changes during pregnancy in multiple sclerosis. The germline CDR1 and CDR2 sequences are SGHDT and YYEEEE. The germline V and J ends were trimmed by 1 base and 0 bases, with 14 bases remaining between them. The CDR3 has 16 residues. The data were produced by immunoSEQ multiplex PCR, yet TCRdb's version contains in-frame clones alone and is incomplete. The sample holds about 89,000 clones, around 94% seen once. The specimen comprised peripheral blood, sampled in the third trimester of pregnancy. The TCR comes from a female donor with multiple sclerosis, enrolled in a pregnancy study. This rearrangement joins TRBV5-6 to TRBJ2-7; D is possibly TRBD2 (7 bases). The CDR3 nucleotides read TGTGCCAGCAGCTTGTGGGGGGGCGTTAGCTCCTACGAGCAGTACTTC. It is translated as CASSLWGGVSSYEQYF.